This is a list of T cell receptor beta chains from one sample in a study of Ad26.COV2.S vaccination and SARS-CoV-2 variants. Only in-frame clones appear in the TCRdb table, and some are missing; sequencing was by immunoSEQ multiplex PCR. Here the sample spans about 470,000 clones, 90% being singletons. This specimen was peripheral blood, taken in a trial of Ad26.COV2.S vaccine versus placebo. These receptors all come from a person aged 18-60 years who received the Ad26.COV2.S COVID-19 vaccine or a placebo. The CDR3 runs from the conserved cysteine through the conserved F or W. A D gene is named only where the DNA matches it firmly. Where a row states a size, it is once, few, many or the class of an expanded clone; other rows omit it.

TRBD1,TRBV25-1,NA,TRBJ2-7,TGTGCCAGCAGCTGGGACAGGGGGCCCCCCTACGAGCAGTACTTC,CASSWDRGPPYEQYF
NA,TRBV28,NA,TRBJ2-7,TGTGCCAGCAGCCACCCTGGACAGAGAGCCTACGAGCAGTACTTC,CASSHPGQRAYEQYF
TRBD1,TRBV7-2,NA,TRBJ1-2,TGTGCCAGCAGCTATACAGGGGGCTATGGCTACACCTTC,CASSYTGGYGYTF
TRBD2,TRBV11-2,once,TRBJ2-1,TGTGCCAGCAGCTGGGGACTAGCGGGAGGAGTCGACAGGGATGAGCAGTTCTTC,CASSWGLAGGVDRDEQFF
TRBD2,TRBV4-2,once,TRBJ2-7,TGTGCCAGCAGCCGAGGACTAGCGAGCTCCTACGAGCAGTACTTC,CASSRGLASSYEQYF
NA,TRBV14,NA,TRBJ2-2,TGTGCCAGCAGCCAAAATTACGGCCCATCGAACACCGGGGAGCTGTTTTTT,CASSQNYGPSNTGELFF
TRBD1,TRBV2,NA,TRBJ2-5,TGTGCCAGCAACCCAGGGACAGGACAAGAGACCCAGTACTTC,CASNPGTGQETQYF
NA,TRBV6-2/TRBV6-3,NA,TRBJ1-2,TGTGCCAGCAGTTACTCATCCAGGGGAGACTATGGCTACACCTTC,CASSYSSRGDYGYTF
NA,TRBV7-6,NA,TRBJ2-1,TGTGCCAGCAGCCCCCCGGGACTGACCCAGGTATACAATGAGCAGTTCTTC,CASSPPGLTQVYNEQFF
TRBD1,TRBV28,once,TRBJ1-2,TGTGCCAGCAGTTTTTATTGGACAGGGGACCACTATGGCTACACCTTC,CASSFYWTGDHYGYTF
TRBD2,TRBV9,once,TRBJ2-1,TGTGCCAGCAGCTTCAGAGCGACTAGCGGGACCCCCTACAATGAGCAGTTCTTC,CASSFRATSGTPYNEQFF
NA,TRBV13,NA,TRBJ2-3,TGTGCCAGCAGCTTAGGCCGTTCCCTAAGTGGGGATACGCAGTATTTT,CASSLGRSLSGDTQYF
TRBD1,TRBV30,NA,TRBJ2-7,TGTGCCTGTTGGCGGGACAGGACCTACGAGCAGTACTTC,CACWRDRTYEQYF
NA,TRBV12-3/TRBV12-4,NA,TRBJ2-3,TGTGCCAGCAGTTTAGGAGGTGATACGCAGTATTTT,CASSLGGDTQYF
NA,TRBV19,NA,TRBJ2-1,TGTGCCAGTAAAACAGACAGAAGCTCCTACAATGAGCAGTTCTTC,CASKTDRSSYNEQFF
NA,TRBV6-6,NA,TRBJ2-1,TGTGCCAGCACCCAAGGAGGGTTTGAAAATGAGCAGTTCTTC,CASTQGGFENEQFF
NA,TRBV14,NA,TRBJ1-1,TGTGCCAGCAGCCAAGACAGTCTGATGAACACTGAAGCTTTCTTT,CASSQDSLMNTEAFF
NA,TRBV7-8,NA,TRBJ2-7,TGTGCCAGCAGGGAGGCACGGATTCCCACCGCAATTTCCTACGAGCAGTACTTC,CASREARIPTAISYEQYF
TRBD2,TRBV7-2,NA,TRBJ2-3,TGTGCCAGCAGCTTCGGGACTAGCGGGAGGGCCAATACGCAGTATTTT,CASSFGTSGRANTQYF
TRBD1,TRBV5-4,NA,TRBJ2-7,TGTGCCAGCAAATCAGGGGGCCACGAGCAGTACTTC,CASKSGGHEQYF
TRBD2,TRBV11-2,NA,TRBJ2-3,TGTGCCAGCAGCTTTGTCCGGGGGGGGCGCAGAGATACGCAGTATTTT,CASSFVRGGRRDTQYF
TRBD1,TRBV19,few,TRBJ2-1,TGTGCCAGTAGTACACCCTGGGGACAGGGCGACAATGAGCAGTTCTTC,CASSTPWGQGDNEQFF
NA,TRBV7-9,NA,TRBJ2-2,TGTGCCAGCAGCTTTCCCGGGGAGCTGTTTTTT,CASSFPGELFF
NA,TRBV28,NA,TRBJ1-1,TGTGCCAGCAGTTTAAGGAGTACTGAAGCTTTCTTT,CASSLRSTEAFF
TRBD1,TRBV7-9,NA,TRBJ2-7,TGTGCCAGCAGCGAAACAGGGGGAGGCCCTCTCTACGAGCAGTACTTC,CASSETGGGPLYEQYF
NA,TRBV28,NA,TRBJ2-6,TGTGCCAGCAGTCCCTCTGGGGCCAACGTCCTGACTTTC,CASSPSGANVLTF
TRBD1,TRBV7-2,NA,TRBJ2-5,TGTGCCAGCAGCTTAGGGATGCAGGGGGCTGAGACCCAGTACTTC,CASSLGMQGAETQYF
TRBD1,TRBV5-1,NA,TRBJ1-4,TGCGCCAGCAGCTTGGGAGGGGGCCTGGCTAATGAAAAACTGTTTTTT,CASSLGGGLANEKLFF
TRBD1,TRBV7-8,NA,TRBJ2-1,TGTGCCAGCAGCCCCATTCGACAGGGTGCCTACAATGAGCAGTTCTTC,CASSPIRQGAYNEQFF
NA,TRBV2,NA,TRBJ2-1,TGTGCCAGCGGGCTACAGGGATCTTCTGAGCAGTTCTTC,CASGLQGSSEQFF
NA,TRBV7-2,NA,TRBJ2-5,TGTGCCAGCAGCTTAGGAGGGATTGGGGAGACCCAGTACTTC,CASSLGGIGETQYF
TRBD1,TRBV9,NA,TRBJ2-7,TGTGCCAGCAGCGTAGGACAGGGTTCCACCTCCTACGAGCAGTACTTC,CASSVGQGSTSYEQYF
NA,TRBV18,NA,TRBJ2-5,TGTGCCAGCTCACCAGGGGCGTCTTCAGAGACCCAGTACTTC,CASSPGASSETQYF
NA,TRBV2,NA,TRBJ2-7,TGTGCCAGCAGGCTCATGCTTTACGAGCAGTACTTC,CASRLMLYEQYF
NA,TRBV19,NA,TRBJ2-5,TGTGCCAGTAGTATAGGAAAGCGGGACCAAGAGACCCAGTACTTC,CASSIGKRDQETQYF
NA,TRBV9,NA,TRBJ1-2,TGTGCCAGCAGCGTAGACGGGTCGGGATCTAGCTATGGCTACACCTTC,CASSVDGSGSSYGYTF
TRBD1,TRBV5-1,NA,TRBJ2-2,TGCGCCAGCAGCTTGGCGGGACAGGTCGCAGGGGAGCTGTTTTTT,CASSLAGQVAGELFF
TRBD1,TRBV28,NA,TRBJ1-4,TGTGCCAGCAGAGGGGACAGGGGAGGCGTTAATGAAAAACTGTTTTTT,CASRGDRGGVNEKLFF
TRBD2,TRBV4-3,NA,TRBJ2-7,TGCGCCAGCAGCCAACTAGCGGGCCTAACCTACGAGCAGTACTTC,CASSQLAGLTYEQYF
TRBD1,TRBV27,NA,TRBJ1-2,TGTGCCAGCAGCAGACAGGGGGACTATGGCTACACCTTC,CASSRQGDYGYTF
NA,TRBV5-4,NA,TRBJ2-1,TGTGCCAGCAGCTTGGCGGGGTCTCGGGCCAATGAGCAGTTCTTC,CASSLAGSRANEQFF
NA,TRBV29-1,once,TRBJ2-7,TGCAGCGCGACTAGGTTGGACGAGCAGTACTTC,CSATRLDEQYF
NA,TRBV9,NA,TRBJ2-7,TGTGCCAGCAGCGTAGGGGGCTCCCTCGGGAACGAGCAGTACTTC,CASSVGGSLGNEQYF
TRBD2,TRBV3-1/TRBV3-2,NA,TRBJ2-2,TGTGCCAGCAGCAGCGGGGAGGCCGGGGAGCTGTTTTTT,CASSSGEAGELFF
NA,TRBV28,NA,TRBJ1-5,TGTGCCAGCAGTTTGGTTGGCAGGGGAGGCGGTCAGCCCCAGCATTTT,CASSLVGRGGGQPQHF
NA,TRBV7-9,once,TRBJ2-7,TGTGCCAGCAGCTTAGCAGGGACGGGGAACGAGCAGTACTTC,CASSLAGTGNEQYF
TRBD2,TRBV18,once,TRBJ2-7,TGTGCCAGCTCACCAACTAGCGACCGCTCCTACGAGCAGTACTTC,CASSPTSDRSYEQYF
NA,TRBV27,NA,TRBJ2-5,TGTGCCAGCAGTTTTACCACTAGTTCCCAAGAGACCCAGTACTTC,CASSFTTSSQETQYF
TRBD2,TRBV6-5,NA,TRBJ2-4,TGTGCCAGCAAGGTCAGCGGGGATCGGAACATTCAGTACTTC,CASKVSGDRNIQYF
TRBD2,TRBV19,NA,TRBJ2-1,TGTGCCAGTACCGGAACTAGCGGGAGATACAATGAGCAGTTCTTC,CASTGTSGRYNEQFF
TRBD1,TRBV2,NA,TRBJ2-2,TGTGCCAGCAGTGGGGAGCAGGGGGCGGCCACCGGGGAGCTGTTTTTT,CASSGEQGAATGELFF
NA,TRBV7-8,NA,TRBJ2-3,TGTGCCAGCAGCTCCGGAAGGGGGGATACGCAGTATTTT,CASSSGRGDTQYF
NA,TRBV21-1,NA,TRBJ2-2,TGTGCCAGCAGCAGCAACCACGGGACTAGCGGGAGGACTAACGGGGAGCTGTTTTTT,CASSSNHGTSGRTNGELFF